This T cell receptor beta chain appears in the sequencing data of a study of cytomegalovirus exposure and HLA in healthy donors. The PCR contained 60 Vbeta and 13 Jbeta primers. The data were produced by immunoSEQ multiplex PCR, yet TCRdb's version contains in-frame clones alone and is incomplete. This sample carries about 180,000 clones, roughly 80% of them seen once, and the ten largest clones take around 2.5%. The CDR3 contains 15 residues. V shed 2 bases and J 1 base; nucleotides not matched to a gene: 4. Germline V gene lookup returns CDR1 SNHLY and CDR2 FYNNEI. This sequence was found in a man in his fifties or sixties in good health and CMV-seronegative. Sequences were obtained from PBMCs. The gene calls are TRBV2 and TRBJ2-5; 7 bases align to TRBD2. The CDR3 reads CASSEIGGTQETQYF. The CDR3 nucleotides read TGTGCCAGCAGTGAAATCGGGGGGACCCAAGAGACCCAGTACTTC. Full variable domain (missing parts from reference TRBV2 and TRBJ2-5): EPEVTQTPSHQVTQMGQEVILRCVPISNHLYFYWYRQILGQKVEFLVSFYNNEISEKSEIFDDQFSVERPDGSNFTLKIRSTKLEDSAMYFCASSEIGGTQETQYFGPGTRLLVL.